This T cell receptor beta chain is drawn from a study of cytomegalovirus exposure and HLA in healthy donors. The study, taken as a whole, reports: Later, an analysis found that common viral pathogens appeared to be linked with several of the most significant clusters. For most TCR beta V segments, an earlier analysis put the productive rate at about 87% or about 30% of the time. Across donors, presence/absence analyses took sequencing depth to be roughly uniform.

Germline CDR1 SEHNR, CDR2 FQNEAQ (reference sequence). CDR3 size: 15 residues. The V end lost 5 bases, the J end lost 2 bases, and 14 bases lay between the germline ends. Primers: 60 Vbeta forward and 13 Jbeta reverse. In the original analysis: Among the unique TCR beta chains that a later analysis counted, about 81 million in all, about 11 million were shared. Profiled with immunoSEQ multiplex PCR; TCRdb holds only in-frame clones, not every one. V, J and clone size derive from that table, while D and trimming were established from the DNA sequence. Of around 150,000 clones listed, around 79% are singletons. A remark on this clone: Its antigen is still unknown.

This clonotype originated in a man aged 30 to 39 in good health and CMV-seropositive. The sequenced sample consisted of PBMCs. The chain has TRBV7-9 and TRBJ2-3; D remains unclear. For the CDR3, the DNA is TGTGCCAGCAGCCCGCGACGAGGTTTCACAGATACGCAGTATTTT. This sequence encodes CASSPRRGFTDTQYF.